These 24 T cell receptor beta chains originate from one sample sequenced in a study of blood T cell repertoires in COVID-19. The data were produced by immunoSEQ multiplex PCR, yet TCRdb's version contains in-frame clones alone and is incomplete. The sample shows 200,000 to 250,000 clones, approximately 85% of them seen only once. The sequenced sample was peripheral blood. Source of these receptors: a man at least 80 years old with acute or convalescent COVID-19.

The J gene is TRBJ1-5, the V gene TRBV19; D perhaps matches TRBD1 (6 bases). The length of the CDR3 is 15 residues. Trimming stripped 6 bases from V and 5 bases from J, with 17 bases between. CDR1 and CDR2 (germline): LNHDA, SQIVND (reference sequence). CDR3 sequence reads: CASRVQGPEYQPQHF. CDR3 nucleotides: TGTGCCAGTAGAGTACAGGGCCCAGAGTATCAGCCCCAGCATTTT.

CDR3 nucleotides: TGTGCCAGCAGCTTGACAGGGGCGGAGGGGGGCTACACCTTC. It codes for CASSLTGAEGGYTF. This chain uses TRBV6-5 with TRBJ1-2; 8 nucleotides match TRBD1. V shed 6 bases, J shed 8 bases, and the junction held 11 bases outside the gene matches. This CDR3 has 14 amino acids. Looked up from germline, CDR1 is MNHEY and CDR2 is SVGAGI.

CDR3 region: CASSLGAGGSQPQHF. In DNA form, the CDR3 reads TGTGCCAGCAGCCTGGGGGCAGGGGGGTCTCAGCCCCAGCATTTT. The genes are TRBV11-2 and TRBJ1-5; 7 bases fit TRBD1. Germline V lookup: CDR1 SGHAT, CDR2 FQNNGV. CDR3 length equals 15 residues. V lost 5 bases and J lost 6; bases outside the gene matches: 10.

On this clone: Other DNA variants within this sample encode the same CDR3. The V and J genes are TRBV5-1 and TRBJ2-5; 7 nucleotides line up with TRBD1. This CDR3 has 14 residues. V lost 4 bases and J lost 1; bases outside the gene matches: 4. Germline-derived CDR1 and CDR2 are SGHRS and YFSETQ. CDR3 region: CASSPGTVQETQYF. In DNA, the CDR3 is TGCGCCAGCAGCCCGGGGACAGTCCAAGAGACCCAGTACTTC.

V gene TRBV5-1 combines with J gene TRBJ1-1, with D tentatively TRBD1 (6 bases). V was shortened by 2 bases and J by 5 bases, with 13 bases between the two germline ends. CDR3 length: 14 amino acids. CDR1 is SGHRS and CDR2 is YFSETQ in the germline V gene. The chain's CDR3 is CASSFLQGSTEAFF. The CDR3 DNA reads TGCGCCAGCAGCTTTCTACAGGGTTCGACTGAAGCTTTCTTT. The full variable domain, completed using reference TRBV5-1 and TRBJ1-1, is KAGVTQTPRYLIKTRGQQVTLSCSPISGHRSVSWYQQTPGQGLQFLFEYFSETQRNKGNFPGRFSGRQFSNSRSEMNVSTLELGDSALYLCASSFLQGSTEAFFGQGTRLTVV.

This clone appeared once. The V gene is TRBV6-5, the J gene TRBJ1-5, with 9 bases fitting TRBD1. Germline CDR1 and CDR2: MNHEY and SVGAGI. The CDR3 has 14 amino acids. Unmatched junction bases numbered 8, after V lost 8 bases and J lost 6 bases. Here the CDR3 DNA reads TGTGCCAGCGCCCGGGACAGGGTTTCTCAGCCCCAGCATTTT. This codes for CASARDRVSQPQHF.

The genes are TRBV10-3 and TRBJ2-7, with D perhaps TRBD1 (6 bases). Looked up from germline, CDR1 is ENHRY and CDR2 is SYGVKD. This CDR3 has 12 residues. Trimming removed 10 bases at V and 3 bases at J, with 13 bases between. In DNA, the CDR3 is TGTGCCACCAGGGACACGAACTACGAGCAGTACTTC. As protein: CATRDTNYEQYF.

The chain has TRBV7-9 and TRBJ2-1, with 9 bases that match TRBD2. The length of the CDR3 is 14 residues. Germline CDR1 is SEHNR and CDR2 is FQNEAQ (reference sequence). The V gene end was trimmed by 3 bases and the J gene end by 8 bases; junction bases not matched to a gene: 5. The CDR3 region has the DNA TGTGCCAGCAGCTTTAGCGGGAGCATCGATGAGCAGTTCTTC. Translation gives CASSFSGSIDEQFF.

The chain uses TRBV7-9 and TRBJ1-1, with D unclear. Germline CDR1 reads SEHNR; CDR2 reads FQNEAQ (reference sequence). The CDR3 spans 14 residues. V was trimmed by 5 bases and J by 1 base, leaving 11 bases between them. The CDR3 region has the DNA TGTGCCAGCAGCCTACATAGACAGAACACTGAAGCTTTCTTT. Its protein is CASSLHRQNTEAFF.

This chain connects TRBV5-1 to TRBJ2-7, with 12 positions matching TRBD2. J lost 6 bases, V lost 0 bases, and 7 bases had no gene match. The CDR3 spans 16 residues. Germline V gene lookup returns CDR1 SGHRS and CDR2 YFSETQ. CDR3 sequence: CASSLDGSSGRGEQYF. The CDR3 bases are TGCGCCAGCAGCTTGGATGGATCTAGCGGGAGGGGCGAGCAGTACTTC.

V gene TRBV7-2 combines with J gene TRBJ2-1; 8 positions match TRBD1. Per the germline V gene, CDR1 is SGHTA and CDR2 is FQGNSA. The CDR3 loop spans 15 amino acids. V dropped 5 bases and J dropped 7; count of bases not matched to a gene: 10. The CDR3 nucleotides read TGTGCCAGCAGCACCCGACAGGGGCGGAAAAATGAGCAGTTCTTC. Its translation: CASSTRQGRKNEQFF.

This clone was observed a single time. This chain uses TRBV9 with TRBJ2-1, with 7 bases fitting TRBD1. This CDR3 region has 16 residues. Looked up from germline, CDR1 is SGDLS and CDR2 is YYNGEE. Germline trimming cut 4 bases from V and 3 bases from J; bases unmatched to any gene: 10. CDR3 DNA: TGTGCCAGCAGCCCTGGGGGACAGCGGAGCTACAATGAGCAGTTCTTC. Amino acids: CASSPGGQRSYNEQFF. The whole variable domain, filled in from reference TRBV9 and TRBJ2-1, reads DSGVTQTPKHLITATGQRVTLRCSPRSGDLSVYWYQQSLDQGLQFLIQYYNGEERAKGNILERFSAQQFPDLHSELNLSSLELGDSALYFCASSPGGQRSYNEQFFGPGTRLTVL.

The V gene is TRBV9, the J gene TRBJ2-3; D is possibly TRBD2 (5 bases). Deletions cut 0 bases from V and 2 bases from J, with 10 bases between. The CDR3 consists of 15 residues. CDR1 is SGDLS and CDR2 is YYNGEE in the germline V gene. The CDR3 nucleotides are TGTGCCAGCAGCGTAGTGGCTAGCCCCACAGATACGCAGTATTTT. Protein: CASSVVASPTDTQYF.

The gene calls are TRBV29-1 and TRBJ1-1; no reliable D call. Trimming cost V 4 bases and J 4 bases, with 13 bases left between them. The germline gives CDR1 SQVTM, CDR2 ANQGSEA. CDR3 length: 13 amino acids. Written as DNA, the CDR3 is TGCAGCGTTGTTGAGTCGCGGGGCACTGAAGCTTTCTTT. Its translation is CSVVESRGTEAFF.

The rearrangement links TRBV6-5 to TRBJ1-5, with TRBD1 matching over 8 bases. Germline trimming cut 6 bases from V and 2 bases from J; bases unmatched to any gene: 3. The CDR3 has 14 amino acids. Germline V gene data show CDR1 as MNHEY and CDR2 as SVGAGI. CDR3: CASSSTGGNQPQHF. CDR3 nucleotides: TGTGCCAGCAGCTCGACAGGGGGCAATCAGCCCCAGCATTTT.

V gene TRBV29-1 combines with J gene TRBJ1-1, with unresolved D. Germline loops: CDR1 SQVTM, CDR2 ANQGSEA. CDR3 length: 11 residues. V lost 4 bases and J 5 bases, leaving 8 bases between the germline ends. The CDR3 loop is CSVGRRTEAFF. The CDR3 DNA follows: TGCAGCGTTGGCAGGAGGACTGAAGCTTTCTTT.

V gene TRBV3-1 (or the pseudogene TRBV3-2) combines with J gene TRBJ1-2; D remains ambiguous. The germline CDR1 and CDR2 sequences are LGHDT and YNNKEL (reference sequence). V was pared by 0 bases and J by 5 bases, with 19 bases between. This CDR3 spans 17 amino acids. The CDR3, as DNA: TGTGCCAGCAGCCAAGATTCCTTTATCCCCTTGAGATATGGCTACACCTTC. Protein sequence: CASSQDSFIPLRYGYTF.

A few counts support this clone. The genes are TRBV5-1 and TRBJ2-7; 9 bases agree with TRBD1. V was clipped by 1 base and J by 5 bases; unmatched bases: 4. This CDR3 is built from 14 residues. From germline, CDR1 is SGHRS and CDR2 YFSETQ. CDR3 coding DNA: TGCGCCAGCAGCTTGCGGACAGGGGTGGACGAGCAGTACTTC. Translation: CASSLRTGVDEQYF.

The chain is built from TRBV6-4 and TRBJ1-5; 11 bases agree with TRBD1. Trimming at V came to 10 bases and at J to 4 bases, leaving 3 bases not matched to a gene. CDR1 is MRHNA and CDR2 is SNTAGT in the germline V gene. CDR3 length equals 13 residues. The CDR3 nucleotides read TGTGCCATTTGGGACAGGGGGAATCAGCCCCAGCATTTT. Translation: CAIWDRGNQPQHF.

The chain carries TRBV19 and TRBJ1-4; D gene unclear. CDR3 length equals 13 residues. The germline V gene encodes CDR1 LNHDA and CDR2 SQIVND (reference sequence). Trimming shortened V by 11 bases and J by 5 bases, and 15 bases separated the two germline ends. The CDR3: CASLGPINEKLFF. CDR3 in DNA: TGTGCCTCCCTCGGTCCTATAAATGAAAAACTGTTTTTT.

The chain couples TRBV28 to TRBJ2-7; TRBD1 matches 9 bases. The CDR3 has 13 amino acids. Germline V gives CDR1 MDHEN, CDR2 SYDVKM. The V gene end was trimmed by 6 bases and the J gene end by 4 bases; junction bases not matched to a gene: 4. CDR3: CASRATGGYEQYF. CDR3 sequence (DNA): TGTGCCAGCAGGGCGACAGGGGGGTACGAGCAGTACTTC.

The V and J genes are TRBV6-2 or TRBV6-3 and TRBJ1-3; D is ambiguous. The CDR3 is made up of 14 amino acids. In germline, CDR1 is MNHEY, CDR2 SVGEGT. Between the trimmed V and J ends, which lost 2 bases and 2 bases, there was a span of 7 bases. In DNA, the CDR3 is TGTGCCAGCAGTTACGGGAGGACTGGAAACACCATATATTTT. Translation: CASSYGRTGNTIYF.

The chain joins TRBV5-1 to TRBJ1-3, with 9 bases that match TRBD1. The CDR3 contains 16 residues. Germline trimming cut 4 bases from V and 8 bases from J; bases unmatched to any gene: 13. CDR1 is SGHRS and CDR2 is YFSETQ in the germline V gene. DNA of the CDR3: TGCGCCAGCAGCACGGGACAGGGTTTAAACGCGGACACCATATATTTT. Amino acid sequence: CASSTGQGLNADTIYF.

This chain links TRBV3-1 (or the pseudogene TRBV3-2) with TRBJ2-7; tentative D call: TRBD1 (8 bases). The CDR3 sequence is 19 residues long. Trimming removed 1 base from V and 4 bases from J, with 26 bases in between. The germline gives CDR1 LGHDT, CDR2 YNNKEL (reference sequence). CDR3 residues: CASSQGSLGRGQVFYEQYF. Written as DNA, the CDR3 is TGTGCCAGCAGCCAAGGAAGTCTTGGGAGGGGACAGGTCTTTTACGAGCAGTACTTC.